The subject of this entry is one TCR beta chain. Its target is unknown. These data are taken from a study of beta chain features in type 1 diabetes. Whole-study context: Examined across all samples were about 110,000,000 sorted cells. Findings of the study overall: Although PCR might favor shorter templates, it would do so equally in patients and controls. Since sequencing was performed on cDNA, cells with high TCR expression could be over-represented. All four CD4+ subsets of Type 1 diabetes patients contained TCRB CDR3s that were moderately but significantly shorter.

CD45RO/CCR7/CD25/CD127/CD95/CD27 staining was used to isolate CD4+ naive, central memory, regulatory and stem cell-like memory cells by sorting. CDR1 is LGHNA and CDR2 is YNFKEQ in the germline V gene. This CDR3 has 18 residues. With V trimmed by 4 bases and J by 0 bases, 12 bases remained unmatched. Every bit of the isolated RNA underwent reverse transcription, so sequencing read expressed TCRB transcripts. Assay used: immunoSEQ multiplex PCR; TCRdb lists only in-frame clones, some missing. This sample carries about 700,000 clones, 13% of them seen once, and the ten largest clones take approximately 0.021%.

The chain has TRBV4-2 and TRBJ1-5, with 7 nucleotides matching TRBD1. Sequenced: naive CD4+ T cells from blood. This clonotype originated in a man between 18 and 29 years old with type 1 diabetes. This CDR3 reads CASSLEDRAIDSNQPQHF. DNA of the CDR3: TGTGCCAGCAGCCTCGAAGACAGGGCGATCGATAGCAATCAGCCCCAGCATTTT.